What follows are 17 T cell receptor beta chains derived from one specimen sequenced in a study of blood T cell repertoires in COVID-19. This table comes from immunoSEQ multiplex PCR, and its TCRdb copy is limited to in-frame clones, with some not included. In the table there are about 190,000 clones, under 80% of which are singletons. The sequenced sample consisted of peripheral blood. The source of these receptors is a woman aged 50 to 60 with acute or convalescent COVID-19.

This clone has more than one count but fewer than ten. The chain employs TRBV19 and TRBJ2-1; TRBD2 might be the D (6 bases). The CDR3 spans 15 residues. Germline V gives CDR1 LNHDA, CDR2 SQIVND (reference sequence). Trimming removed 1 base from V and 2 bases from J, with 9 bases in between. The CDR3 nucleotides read TGTGCCAGTAGTATAGGGCCGGGAGCCTACAATGAGCAGTTCTTC. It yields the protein CASSIGPGAYNEQFF.

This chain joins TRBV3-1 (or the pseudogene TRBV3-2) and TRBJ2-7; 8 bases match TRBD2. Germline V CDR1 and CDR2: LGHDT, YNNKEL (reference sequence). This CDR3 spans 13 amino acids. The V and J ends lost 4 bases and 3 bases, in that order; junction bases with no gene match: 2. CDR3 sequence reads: CASSRAGGYEQYF. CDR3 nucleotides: TGTGCCAGCAGCCGGGCGGGAGGCTACGAGCAGTACTTC.

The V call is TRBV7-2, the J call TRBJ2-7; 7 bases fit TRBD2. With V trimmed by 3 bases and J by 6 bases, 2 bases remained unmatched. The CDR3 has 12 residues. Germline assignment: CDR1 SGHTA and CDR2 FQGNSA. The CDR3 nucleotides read TGTGCCAGCAGCTTGGGGGGGAGCGAGCAGTACTTC. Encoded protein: CASSLGGSEQYF.

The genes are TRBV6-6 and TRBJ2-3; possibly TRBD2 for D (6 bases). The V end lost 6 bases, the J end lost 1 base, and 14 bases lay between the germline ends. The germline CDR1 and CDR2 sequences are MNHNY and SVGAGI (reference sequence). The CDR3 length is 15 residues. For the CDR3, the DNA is TGTGCCAGCAGATCCGGGACTTTGGGCACAGATACGCAGTATTTT. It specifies CASRSGTLGTDTQYF.

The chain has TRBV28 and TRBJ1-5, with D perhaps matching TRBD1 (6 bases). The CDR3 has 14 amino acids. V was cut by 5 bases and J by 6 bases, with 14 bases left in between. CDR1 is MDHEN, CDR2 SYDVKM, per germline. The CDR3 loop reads CASSRTGSLQPQHF. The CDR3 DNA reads TGTGCCAGCAGTAGAACAGGGTCTCTTCAGCCCCAGCATTTT.

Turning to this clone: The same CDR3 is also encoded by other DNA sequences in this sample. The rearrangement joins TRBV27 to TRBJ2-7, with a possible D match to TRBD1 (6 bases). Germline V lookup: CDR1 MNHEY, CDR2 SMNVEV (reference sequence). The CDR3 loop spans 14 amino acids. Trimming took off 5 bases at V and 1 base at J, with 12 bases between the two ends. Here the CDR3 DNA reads TGTGCCAGCAGTCTAGGGCAGGGGTCCTACGAGCAGTACTTC. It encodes CASSLGQGSYEQYF.

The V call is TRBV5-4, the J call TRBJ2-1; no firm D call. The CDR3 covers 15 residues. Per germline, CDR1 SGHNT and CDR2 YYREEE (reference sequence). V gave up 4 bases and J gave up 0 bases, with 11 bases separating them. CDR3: CASSRDRSSYNEQFF. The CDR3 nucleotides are TGTGCCAGCAGCCGCGACCGGAGCTCCTACAATGAGCAGTTCTTC.

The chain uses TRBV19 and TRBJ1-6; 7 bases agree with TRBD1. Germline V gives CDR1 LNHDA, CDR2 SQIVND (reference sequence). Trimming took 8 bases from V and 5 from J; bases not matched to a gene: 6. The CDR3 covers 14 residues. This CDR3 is CASRDSPNNSPLHF. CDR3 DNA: TGTGCCAGTCGGGACAGCCCTAATAATTCACCCCTCCACTTT.

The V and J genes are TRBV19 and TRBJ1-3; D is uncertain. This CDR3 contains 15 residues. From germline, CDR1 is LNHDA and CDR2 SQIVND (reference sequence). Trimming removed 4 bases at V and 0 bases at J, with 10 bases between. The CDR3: CASSNRDSSGNTIYF. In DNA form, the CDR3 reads TGTGCCAGTAGTAACCGGGATTCCTCTGGAAACACCATATATTTT. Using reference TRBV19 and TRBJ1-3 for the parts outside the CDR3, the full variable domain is DGGITQSPKYLFRKEGQNVTLSCEQNLNHDAMYWYRQDPGQGLRLIYYSQIVNDFQKGDIAEGYSVSREKKESFPLTVTSAQKNPTAFYLCASSNRDSSGNTIYFGEGSWLTVV.

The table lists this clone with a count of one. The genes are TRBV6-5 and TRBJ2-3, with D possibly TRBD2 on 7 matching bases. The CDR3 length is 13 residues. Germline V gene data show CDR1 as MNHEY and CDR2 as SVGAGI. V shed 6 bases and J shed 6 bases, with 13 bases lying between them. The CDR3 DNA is TGTGCCAGCAGGAAACAGGGAGGGGATACGCAGTATTTT. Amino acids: CASRKQGGDTQYF.

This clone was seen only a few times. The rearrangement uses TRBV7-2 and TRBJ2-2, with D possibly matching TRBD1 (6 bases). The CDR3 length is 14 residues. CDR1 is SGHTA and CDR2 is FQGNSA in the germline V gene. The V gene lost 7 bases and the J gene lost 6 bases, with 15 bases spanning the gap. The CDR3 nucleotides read TGTGCCAGCAACCCGGGACAATCACCCGGGGAGCTGTTTTTT. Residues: CASNPGQSPGELFF.

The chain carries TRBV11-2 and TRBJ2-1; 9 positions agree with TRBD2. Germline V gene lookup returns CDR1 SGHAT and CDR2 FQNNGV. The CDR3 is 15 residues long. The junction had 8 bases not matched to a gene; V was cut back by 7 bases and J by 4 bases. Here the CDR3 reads CASTLLAGDYNEQFF. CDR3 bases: TGTGCCAGCACCCTACTAGCGGGTGATTACAATGAGCAGTTCTTC.

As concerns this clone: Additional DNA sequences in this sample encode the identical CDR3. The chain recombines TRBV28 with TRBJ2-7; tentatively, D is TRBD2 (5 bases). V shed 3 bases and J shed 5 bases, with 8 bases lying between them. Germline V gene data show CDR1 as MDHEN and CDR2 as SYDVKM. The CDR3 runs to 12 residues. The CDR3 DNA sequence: TGTGCCAGCAGTTTGACGGGGAACGAGCAGTACTTC. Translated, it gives CASSLTGNEQYF.

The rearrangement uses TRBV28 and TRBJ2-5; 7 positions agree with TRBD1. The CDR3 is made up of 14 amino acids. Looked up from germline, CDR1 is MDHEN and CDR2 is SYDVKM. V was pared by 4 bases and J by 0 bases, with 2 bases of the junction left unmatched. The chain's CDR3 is CASSSQGYQETQYF. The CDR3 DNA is TGTGCCAGCAGTTCACAGGGGTACCAAGAGACCCAGTACTTC.

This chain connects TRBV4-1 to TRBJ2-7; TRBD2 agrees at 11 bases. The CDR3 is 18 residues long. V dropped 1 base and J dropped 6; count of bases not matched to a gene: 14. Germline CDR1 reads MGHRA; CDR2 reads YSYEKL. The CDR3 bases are TGCGCCAGCAGCCAAGCAATCCCCACGACTAGCGGGATAGGCGAGCAGTACTTC. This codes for CASSQAIPTTSGIGEQYF.

Written as DNA, the CDR3 is TGTGCCAGCAGCCGTATAACAGGGGGTATCTACAATGAGCAGTTCTTC. It specifies CASSRITGGIYNEQFF. J is TRBJ2-1 and V is TRBV7-9; 8 bases agree with TRBD1. This CDR3 contains 16 residues. The germline gives CDR1 SEHNR, CDR2 FQNEAQ (reference sequence). V was pared by 5 bases and J by 3 bases, with 9 bases of the junction left unmatched.

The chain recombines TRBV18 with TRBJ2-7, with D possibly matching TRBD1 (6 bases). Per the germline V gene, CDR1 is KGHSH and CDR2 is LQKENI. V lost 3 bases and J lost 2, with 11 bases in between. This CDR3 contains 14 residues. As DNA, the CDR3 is TGTGCCAGCTCACCGGTGGACAGCACCTACGAGCAGTACTTC. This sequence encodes CASSPVDSTYEQYF.